The 20 T cell receptor beta chains listed next were all sequenced from one sample in a study of cytomegalovirus exposure and HLA in healthy donors. Vbeta (60) and Jbeta (13) primers were used in the PCR. The protocol was immunoSEQ multiplex PCR, while the TCRdb copy is restricted to in-frame clones and leaves out a portion. The table has about 140,000 clones, around 90% seen once; the top ten hold roughly 0.5%. Material for sequencing was PBMCs. The source of these receptors is a middle-aged woman in good health and CMV-seronegative.

This clone was picked up a small number of times. V is TRBV5-1 and J is TRBJ2-5; 11 nucleotides align to TRBD2. After removal of 4 bases from V and 5 bases from J, the junction contained 7 bases not matched to a gene. The CDR3 is 15 residues long. Germline V CDR1 and CDR2: SGHRS, YFSETQ. CDR3 loop: CASSRLAGSGETQYF. The CDR3 bases are TGCGCCAGCAGCCGACTAGCGGGATCGGGGGAGACCCAGTACTTC.

This chain links TRBV18 with TRBJ2-3; 8 positions agree with TRBD2. The germline V gene encodes CDR1 KGHSH and CDR2 LQKENI. V shed 0 bases, J shed 0 bases, and the junction held 2 bases outside the gene matches. The CDR3 runs 16 residues. The CDR3 loop is CASSPPTSDSTDTQYF. CDR3 DNA sequence: TGTGCCAGCTCACCACCGACTAGCGATAGCACAGATACGCAGTATTTT.

The chain is built from TRBV5-4 and TRBJ1-1, with 7 bases fitting TRBD1. Germline CDR1 reads SGHNT; CDR2 reads YYREEE (reference sequence). Trimming took 3 bases from V and 3 from J; bases not matched to a gene: 5. This CDR3 region has 14 residues. CDR3: CASSSRGQYTEAFF. The DNA for the CDR3 is TGTGCCAGCAGCTCCAGGGGACAGTACACTGAAGCTTTCTTT.

As regards this clone: Germline is not matched at one junction end, which may reflect a read error. This sequence joins TRBV7-2 and TRBJ2-7; 8 bases agree with TRBD2. This CDR3 region has 16 residues. Germline V CDR1 and CDR2: SGHTA, FQGNSA. CDR3 coding DNA: TGTGCCAGCAGCTTCCGTCTGGGACTAGACATATACGAGCAGTCCTTC. It yields the protein CASSFRLGLDIYEQSF. Complete variable domain (other parts from reference TRBV7-2 and TRBJ2-7): GAGVSQSPSNKVTEKGKDVELRCDPISGHTALYWYRQSLGQGLEFLIYFQGNSAPDKSGLPSDRFSAERTGGSVSTLTIQRTQQEDSAVYLCASSFRLGLDIYEQSFGPGTRLTVT.

This sequence joins TRBV2 and TRBJ2-7, with a possible D match to TRBD1 (5 bases). V was cut by 3 bases and J by 3 bases, with 12 bases left in between. The CDR3 is made up of 14 amino acids. Germline CDR1 is SNHLY and CDR2 is FYNNEI. The CDR3 coding sequence is TGTGCCAGCAGTGACAGACAGTACCTCTACGAGCAGTACTTC. This encodes CASSDRQYLYEQYF.

This chain connects TRBV5-4 to TRBJ1-2; D unresolved. Germline-derived CDR1 and CDR2 are SGHNT and YYREEE (reference sequence). The CDR3 sequence is 15 residues long. Trimming cost V 4 bases and J 3 bases, with 16 bases left between them. The CDR3 DNA reads TGTGCCAGCAGCCCGAATATTATTCCGGACTATGGCTACACCTTC. Protein product: CASSPNIIPDYGYTF.

This chain links TRBV11-3 with TRBJ2-5, with 10 bases aligning to TRBD2. Germline V gives CDR1 SGHNT, CDR2 YENEEA. The CDR3 covers 18 residues. V dropped 5 bases and J dropped 2; count of bases not matched to a gene: 14. CDR3 region: CASSPLGASGGLQETQYF. In DNA, the CDR3 is TGTGCCAGCAGCCCCCTTGGGGCTAGCGGGGGCCTACAAGAGACCCAGTACTTC.

This clone has only one observation. The rearrangement uses TRBV11-3 and TRBJ2-7; D is perhaps TRBD1 (6 bases). Looked up from germline, CDR1 is SGHNT and CDR2 is YENEEA. This CDR3 contains 14 residues. V lost 5 bases and J lost 4, with 15 bases in between. The CDR3 DNA reads TGTGCCAGCAGCCTCAGACAGGCCGCATACGAGCAGTACTTC. This encodes CASSLRQAAYEQYF. The entire variable domain, with the rest obtained from reference TRBV11-3 and TRBJ2-7, is as follows: EAGVVQSPRYKIIEKKQPVAFWCNPISGHNTLYWYLQNLGQGPELLIRYENEEAVDDSQLPKDRFSAERLKGVDSTLKIQPAELGDSAVYLCASSLRQAAYEQYFGPGTRLTVT.

The chain links TRBV5-1 to TRBJ2-1; D is possibly TRBD2 (5 bases). The length of the CDR3 is 13 residues. Germline V gene sequence: CDR1 SGHRS, CDR2 YFSETQ. V was cut by 3 bases and J by 7 bases, with 11 bases left in between. CDR3: CASSSNTRNEQFF. The CDR3 nucleotides are TGCGCCAGCAGCTCAAATACTAGAAATGAGCAGTTCTTC.

This clone is a singleton in its sample. Germline and junction disagree at one end, which may indicate a read error. V is TRBV7-9 and J is TRBJ2-7; D is possibly TRBD1 (5 bases). CDR3 length: 13 residues. Germline V gene lookup returns CDR1 SEHNR and CDR2 FQNEAQ (reference sequence). CDR3 coding DNA: TGTTCCAGCAGCTTAATGGGTGACAGCGAGCAGTACTTC. Encoded protein: CSSSLMGDSEQYF.

Turning to this clone: At one end, the junction sequence differs from germline, possibly due to a read error. The J gene is TRBJ1-3, the V gene TRBV30; D uncertain. The CDR3 is 14 residues long. Germline loops: CDR1 GTSNPN, CDR2 SVGIG (reference sequence). The CDR3 reads CASSGSDSGNTIYF. The DNA of the CDR3 is TGTGCCTCGAGTGGAAGCGACTCTGGAAACACCATATATTTT. Full variable domain (outside the CDR3, taken from reference TRBV30 and TRBJ1-3): SQTIHQWPATLVQPVGSPLSLECTVEGTSNPNLYWYRQAAGRGLQLLFYSVGIGQISSEVPQNLSASRPQDRQFILSSKKLLLSDSGFYLCASSGSDSGNTIYFGEGSWLTVV.

The chain couples TRBV6-5 to TRBJ2-1; a possible D gene is TRBD2 (6 bases). The ends were cut back, 11 bases at V and 7 bases at J, with 18 bases in the middle. This CDR3 has 13 amino acids. The germline gives CDR1 MNHEY, CDR2 SVGAGI. In DNA form, the CDR3 reads TGTGCCGCGGCGGGACTCGGGGCGAATGAGCAGTTCTTC. Protein: CAAAGLGANEQFF.

This clone has just one count. The J gene is TRBJ1-1, the V gene TRBV19, with D tentatively TRBD1 (6 bases). In germline, CDR1 is LNHDA, CDR2 SQIVND (reference sequence). The CDR3 loop spans 14 amino acids. V gave up 5 bases and J gave up 0 bases, with 10 bases separating them. The CDR3 DNA follows: TGTGCCAGTAGTTTGGGACACATGAACACTGAAGCTTTCTTT. This codes for CASSLGHMNTEAFF.

This clone was seen a few times. This same CDR3 is encoded by further DNA sequences in the sample. In DNA form, the CDR3 reads TGTGCCAGCAGTGATCGGGCAGGTCGGGGAGAGACCCAGTACTTC. This codes for CASSDRAGRGETQYF. The V call is TRBV2, the J call TRBJ2-5; possibly TRBD2 for D (5 bases). CDR3 length: 15 residues. V lost 3 bases and J 4 bases, leaving 15 bases between the germline ends. Germline values: CDR1 SNHLY, CDR2 FYNNEI. Full variable domain (missing parts from reference TRBV2 and TRBJ2-5): EPEVTQTPSHQVTQMGQEVILRCVPISNHLYFYWYRQILGQKVEFLVSFYNNEISEKSEIFDDQFSVERPDGSNFTLKIRSTKLEDSAMYFCASSDRAGRGETQYFGPGTRLLVL.

CDR3 coding DNA: TGTGCCAGCAGCACGGGACTAGCGGGAGTAGGGGAGCAGTACTTC. Encoded protein: CASSTGLAGVGEQYF. The gene calls are TRBV5-4 and TRBJ2-7; 14 nucleotides align to TRBD2. This CDR3 is 15 amino acids long. Losses at the gene ends were 4 bases for V and 7 bases for J; bases not matched to a gene: 7. Looked up from germline, CDR1 is SGHNT and CDR2 is YYREEE (reference sequence).

The V gene is TRBV5-1, the J gene TRBJ2-5, with 8 bases that match TRBD1. After removal of 0 bases from V and 4 bases from J, the junction contained 8 bases not matched to a gene. The CDR3 consists of 16 residues. Germline lookup yields CDR1 SGHRS and CDR2 YFSETQ. CDR3 in DNA: TGCGCCAGCAGCTTGGTGTGGACAGGGAGTGGAGAGACCCAGTACTTC. Translation: CASSLVWTGSGETQYF.

The rearrangement uses TRBV28 and TRBJ2-7, with D tentatively TRBD2 (5 bases). V was trimmed by 8 bases and J by 5 bases, leaving 19 bases between them. CDR3 size: 14 residues. Germline loops: CDR1 MDHEN, CDR2 SYDVKM. This chain's CDR3 is CASRPSGSKNEQYF. Here the CDR3 DNA reads TGTGCCAGCCGCCCCTCGGGGTCCAAAAACGAGCAGTACTTC.

About this clone: The same CDR3 also results from other DNA sequences found in this sample. The chain has TRBV28 and TRBJ1-5; 7 bases are a match to TRBD1. CDR1 is MDHEN and CDR2 is SYDVKM in the germline V gene. V shed 5 bases, J shed 4 bases, and the junction held 5 bases outside the gene matches. The CDR3 is 14 residues long. CDR3 sequence reads: CASSLRDSNQPQHF. The CDR3 DNA reads TGTGCCAGCAGTCTCCGGGACAGTAATCAGCCCCAGCATTTT.

In DNA, the CDR3 is TGTGCCAGCAGCCCTCAGGGAAATCAGCCCCAGCATTTT. Amino acid sequence: CASSPQGNQPQHF. The V gene is TRBV7-8, the J gene TRBJ1-5, with a possible D match to TRBD1 (5 bases). Per the germline V gene, CDR1 is SGHVS and CDR2 is FQNEAQ. The CDR3 totals 13 residues. V lost 5 bases and J lost 4, with 9 bases in between.

The rearrangement uses TRBV6-5 and TRBJ1-1; D unclear. The V gene's germline CDR1 is MNHEY and CDR2 SVGAGI. Trimming removed 0 bases at V and 0 bases at J, with 5 bases between. The CDR3 loop spans 14 amino acids. In DNA form, the CDR3 reads TGTGCCAGCAGTTACTCTTATGTGAACACTGAAGCTTTCTTT. It yields the protein CASSYSYVNTEAFF.